The 12 T cell receptor beta chains below come from one sample, sequenced in a study of glioma-infiltrating T cells after dendritic cell vaccination. The protocol was immunoSEQ multiplex PCR, while the TCRdb copy is restricted to in-frame clones and leaves out a portion. The table lists about 91,000 clones, roughly four fifths of them singletons. Time point described: after dendritic cell vaccination, including at tumor progression/relapse. The sample consisted of blood, taken after dendritic cell vaccination. Receptor source: a human donor with glioblastoma.

V usage is TRBV7-3 and J usage is TRBJ2-1; TRBD2 matches at 15 bases. The CDR3 sequence is 17 residues long. Germline V gene lookup returns CDR1 SGHTA and CDR2 FQGTGA. The V gene end was trimmed by 5 bases and the J gene end by 8 bases; junction bases not matched to a gene: 10. CDR3 sequence reads: CASSPPGLAGGHHEQFF. The CDR3 nucleotides are TGTGCCAGCAGCCCGCCGGGACTAGCGGGAGGTCACCATGAGCAGTTCTTC.

This clone was recorded only once. The V gene is TRBV5-6, the J gene TRBJ2-3, with 7 positions matching TRBD2. The germline V gene has CDR1 SGHDT and CDR2 YYEEEE. The CDR3 covers 15 residues. Trimming cost V 1 base and J 0 bases; bases outside gene matches: 2. Here the CDR3 DNA reads TGTGCCAGCAGCTTGCGAGCGGGAAGCACAGATACGCAGTATTTT. It encodes CASSLRAGSTDTQYF.

The chain links TRBV5-1 to TRBJ2-6; D perhaps matches TRBD1 (6 bases). The V end was cut by 0 bases, the J end by 4 bases, with 26 bases between. This CDR3 is 21 amino acids long. Germline CDR1 SGHRS, CDR2 YFSETQ. The CDR3 nucleotides read TGCGCCAGCAGCTTGGACCAACTAATTGGGGGCCCTGCGTGGGGGGCCAACGTCCTGACTTTC. Amino acids: CASSLDQLIGGPAWGANVLTF. The complete variable domain, with remaining parts taken from reference TRBV5-1 and TRBJ2-6, reads KAGVTQTPRYLIKTRGQQVTLSCSPISGHRSVSWYQQTPGQGLQFLFEYFSETQRNKGNFPGRFSGRQFSNSRSEMNVSTLELGDSALYLCASSLDQLIGGPAWGANVLTFGAGSRLTVL.

The count of this clone is one. The rearrangement links TRBV15 to TRBJ2-7, with D maybe TRBD1 (6 bases). Germline assignment: CDR1 LNHNV and CDR2 YYDKDF (reference sequence). V was trimmed by 0 bases and J by 3 bases, leaving 12 bases between them. CDR3 length equals 15 residues. The CDR3 bases are TGTGCCACCAGCAGAGACAGGGGAGCCGGCTACGAGCAGTACTTC. Protein: CATSRDRGAGYEQYF.

This clone was recorded once. J is TRBJ2-7 and V is TRBV18, with TRBD1 identical over 7 bases. The germline CDR1 and CDR2 sequences are KGHSH and LQKENI. The J segment lost 2 bases and the V segment lost 1 base, leaving 2 bases of the junction unmatched. The CDR3 contains 14 residues. In nucleotides, the CDR3 is TGTGCCAGCTCACCACGTGGGACAGCCTACGAGCAGTACGTC. Protein: CASSPRGTAYEQYV.

This clone showed up just a few times. V is TRBV6-6 and J is TRBJ1-4; TRBD1 aligns across 9 bases. J was trimmed by 12 bases and V by 5 bases; bases with no gene match: 10. Germline V gives CDR1 MNHNY, CDR2 SVGAGI (reference sequence). This CDR3 contains 14 residues. CDR3 nucleotides: TGTGCCAGCAGTGGAGACAGGGGGTGGAGTGAACTGTTTTTT. It specifies CASSGDRGWSELFF.

This chain joins TRBV7-2 and TRBJ2-5; 8 bases are a match to TRBD1. The germline V gene has CDR1 SGHTA and CDR2 FQGNSA. J gave up 5 bases and V 1 base, and 9 bases lay outside the gene matches. The CDR3 has 16 amino acids. The CDR3 sequence is CASSLVGRGLGETQYF. DNA of the CDR3: TGTGCCAGCAGCTTAGTAGGCAGGGGGCTAGGTGAGACCCAGTACTTC.

CDR3 in amino acids: CASSLSGTGSYNEQFF. CDR3 coding DNA: TGCGCCAGCAGCTTGAGTGGGACAGGGAGTTACAATGAGCAGTTCTTC. The chain has TRBV5-1 and TRBJ2-1, with 9 nucleotides matching TRBD1. V was pared by 1 base and J by 4 bases, with 6 bases of the junction left unmatched. This CDR3 spans 16 amino acids. Looked up from germline, CDR1 is SGHRS and CDR2 is YFSETQ.

This clone was seen a handful of times. The J gene is TRBJ1-2, the V gene TRBV19; the match to TRBD1 covers 8 bases. CDR3 size: 13 residues. V lost 5 bases, J lost 8 bases, and 7 bases stayed unmatched. CDR1 and CDR2 from the germline V gene are LNHDA and SQIVND (reference sequence). The CDR3 region is CASSLDRAGGYTF. In DNA form, the CDR3 reads TGTGCCAGTAGTTTGGACAGGGCCGGCGGCTACACCTTC.

The V and J genes are TRBV25-1 and TRBJ1-2, with 8 bases that match TRBD1. The ends lost 3 bases at V and 3 bases at J; junction bases unmatched: 3. The CDR3 totals 14 residues. Per the germline V gene, CDR1 is MGHDK and CDR2 is SYGVNS. DNA of the CDR3: TGTGCCAGCAGTGACACAGGGGGATACTATGGCTACACCTTC. Residues: CASSDTGGYYGYTF.

This clone has only a few counts. The gene calls are TRBV4-1 and TRBJ2-7; 8 bases match TRBD2. Germline V gene data show CDR1 as MGHRA and CDR2 as YSYEKL. The CDR3 spans 15 residues. V shed 1 base and J 2 bases; nucleotides not matched to a gene: 4. CDR3 sequence reads: CASSQVPAGAYEQYF. The CDR3 DNA follows: TGCGCCAGCAGCCAAGTGCCAGCGGGGGCCTACGAGCAGTACTTC.

V is TRBV18 and J is TRBJ2-7; 10 bases line up with TRBD1. CDR1 is KGHSH, CDR2 LQKENI, per germline. V trimming: 4 bases; J trimming: 6 bases; junction bases outside the gene matches: 9. The CDR3 loop spans 15 amino acids. CDR3 coding DNA: TGTGCCAGCTCACTTGGCTCCGGGACAGGGGTCGAGCAGTACGTC. Residues: CASSLGSGTGVEQYV.